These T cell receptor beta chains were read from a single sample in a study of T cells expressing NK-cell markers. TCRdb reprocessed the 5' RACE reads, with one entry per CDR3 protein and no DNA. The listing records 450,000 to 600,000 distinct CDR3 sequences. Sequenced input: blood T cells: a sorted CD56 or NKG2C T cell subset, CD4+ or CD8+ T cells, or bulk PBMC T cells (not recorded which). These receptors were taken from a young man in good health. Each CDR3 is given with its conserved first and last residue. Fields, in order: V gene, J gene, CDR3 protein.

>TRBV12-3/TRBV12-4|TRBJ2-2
CASSPGTSGDTGELFF
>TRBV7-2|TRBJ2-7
CASSSAREGPYEQYF
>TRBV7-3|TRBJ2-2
CASSFLPASGSFTGELFF
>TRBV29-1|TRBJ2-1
CSVAVAGLGNEQFF
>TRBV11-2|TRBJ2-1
CASSLFPQGAFEQFF
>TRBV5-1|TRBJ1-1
CASSLKGNGEAFF
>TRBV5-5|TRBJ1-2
CASSFSTTGGGEGYTF
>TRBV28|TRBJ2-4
CASSNWVQGIQYF
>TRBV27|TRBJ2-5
CASISLADQETQYF
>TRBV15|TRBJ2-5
CATSRDSAGTETQYF
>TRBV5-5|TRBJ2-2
CASSWGQGGANTGELFF
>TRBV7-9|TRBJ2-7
CASSPGTVIREQYF
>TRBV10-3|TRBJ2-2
CAISDHSQARPTGELFF
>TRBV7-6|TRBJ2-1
CASSSQRPGNEQFF
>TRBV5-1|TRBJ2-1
CASAVGGGSTHNEQFF
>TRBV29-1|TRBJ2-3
CSVMSLAGTDTQYF
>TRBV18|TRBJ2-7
CASSPPGDFYEQYF
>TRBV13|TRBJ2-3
CASSPPEGDTQYF
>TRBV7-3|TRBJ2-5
CASSEGRGETQYF
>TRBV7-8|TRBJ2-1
CASSSARTVTGNEQFF
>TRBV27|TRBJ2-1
CASSFFRGGQFF
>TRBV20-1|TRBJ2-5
CSARVFGTGGRETQYF